This T cell receptor beta chain was documented in a study of shared clonotypes between healthy human individuals. This CDR3 region has 13 residues. Germline V gives CDR1 SGHTA, CDR2 FQGNSA. Between the trimmed V and J ends, which lost 5 bases and 5 bases, there was a span of 13 bases. TCRdb keeps only in-frame clones here, not all; method: immunoSEQ multiplex PCR. There are about 92,000 clones in the sample; approximately 70% occur only once, and roughly 50% lies in the top ten. The sequencing input was memory CD8+ T cells sorted from blood. The subset was: CD45RO+ cells pooled with CCR7-negative TemRA cells. This sequence was found in a man younger than 40 in good health. The gene calls are TRBV7-2 and TRBJ2-7, with D possibly being TRBD2 (5 bases). CDR3 in amino acids: CASSQADPNEQYF. CDR3 coding DNA: TGTGCCAGCAGCCAAGCGGACCCAAACGAGCAGTACTTC.